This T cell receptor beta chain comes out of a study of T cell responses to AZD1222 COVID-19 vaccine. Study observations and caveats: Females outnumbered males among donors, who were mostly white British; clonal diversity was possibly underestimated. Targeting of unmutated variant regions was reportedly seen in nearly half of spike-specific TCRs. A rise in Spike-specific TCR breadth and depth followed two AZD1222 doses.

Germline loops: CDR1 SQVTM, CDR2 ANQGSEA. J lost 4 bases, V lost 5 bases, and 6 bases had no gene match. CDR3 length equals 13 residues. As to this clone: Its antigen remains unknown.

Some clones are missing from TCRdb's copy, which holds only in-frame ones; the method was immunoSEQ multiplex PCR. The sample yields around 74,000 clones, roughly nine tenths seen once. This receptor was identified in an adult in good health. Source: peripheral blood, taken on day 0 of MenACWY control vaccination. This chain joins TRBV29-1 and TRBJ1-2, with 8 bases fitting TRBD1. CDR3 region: CSVPGQGVYGYTF. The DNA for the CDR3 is TGCAGCGTTCCCGGACAGGGTGTCTATGGCTACACCTTC.